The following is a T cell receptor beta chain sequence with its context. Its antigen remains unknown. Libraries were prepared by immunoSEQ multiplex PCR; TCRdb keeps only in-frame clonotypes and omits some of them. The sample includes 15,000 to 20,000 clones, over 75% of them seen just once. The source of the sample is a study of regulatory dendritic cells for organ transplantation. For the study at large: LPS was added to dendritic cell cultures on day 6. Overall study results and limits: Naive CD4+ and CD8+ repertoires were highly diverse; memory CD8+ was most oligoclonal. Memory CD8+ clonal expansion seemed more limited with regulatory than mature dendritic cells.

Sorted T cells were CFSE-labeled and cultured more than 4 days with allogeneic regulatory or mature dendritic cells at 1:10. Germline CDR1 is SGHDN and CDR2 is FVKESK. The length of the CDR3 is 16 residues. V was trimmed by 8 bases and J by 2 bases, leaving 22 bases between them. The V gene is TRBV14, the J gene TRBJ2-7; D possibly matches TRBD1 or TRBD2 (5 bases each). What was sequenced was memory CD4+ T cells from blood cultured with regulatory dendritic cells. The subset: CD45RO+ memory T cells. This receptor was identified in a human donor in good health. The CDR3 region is CASFNRREGRTYEQYF. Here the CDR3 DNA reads TGTGCCAGCTTTAACCGACGCGAGGGACGGACCTACGAGCAGTACTTC.